Listed here is a single T cell receptor (beta chain). From germline, CDR1 is DFQATT and CDR2 SNEGSKA (reference sequence). The CDR3 is 13 residues long. After re-calling the 5' RACE reads, TCRdb lists one entry per CDR3 protein, DNA absent. The table counts approximately 400,000 distinct CDR3 sequences; roughly 2.3% lies in the top ten. The data belong to a study of monozygotic twins with inflammatory bowel disease. The specimen sequenced was blood. This receptor was obtained from a human donor with ulcerative colitis or Crohn's disease, or a healthy co-twin of an affected twin (not recorded which). This chain joins TRBV20-1 and TRBJ2-1. CDR3 loop: CSARDPVNNEQFF.